The text below deals with one T cell receptor beta chain. The antigen remains undetermined. Generated by immunoSEQ multiplex PCR, the TCRdb table keeps only in-frame clones and is missing some. Of about 50,000 clones listed, about 83% are singletons. The data originate from a study of radiation and T cells in renal cell carcinoma. Whole-study results and caveats: Top tumor clonotypes rose in blood 2 weeks post-radiation, then contracted. Pretreatment tumor biopsies were lacking, so baseline clonotypes are unknown.

Time point here: baseline pretreatment blood. Treatment of the sample: 15 Gy SBRT to primary tumor, nephrectomy 4 weeks later. The sample here was blood, taken from a patient whose treatment included radiotherapy and nephrectomy. The TCR originated in a woman in her 70s with renal cell carcinoma.

The CDR3: CASSPQGHEQFF. The CDR3, as DNA: TGTGCCAGCAGCCCCCAGGGTCATGAGCAGTTCTTC. The J gene is TRBJ2-1, the V gene TRBV7-9, with a possible D match to TRBD1 (5 bases). This CDR3 has 12 residues. Germline CDR1 is SEHNR and CDR2 is FQNEAQ (reference sequence). V lost 5 bases, J lost 8 bases, and 10 bases lay in between.